A selection of T cell receptor beta chains follows, all from one sample in a study of T cells in localized non-small cell lung cancer. Some clones are missing from TCRdb's copy, which holds only in-frame ones; the method was immunoSEQ multiplex PCR. Here the sample spans 40,000 to 55,000 clones, 80% to 85% being singletons. Sequencing was performed on peripheral blood mononuclear cells, taken before any cancer treatment. These receptor sequences come from a man aged 40 to 75 with stage III lung adenocarcinoma. Both conserved end residues are part of each CDR3. The D gene is left open where the match is weak. Expanded clones are given a class, and other clones once, few, many or no size at all.

j_gene,v_gene,len,d_gene,abundance,CDR3nt,CDR3aa
TRBJ1-4,TRBV19,12,.,.,TGTGCCAGTAGCCTCGGGACGGCAAAACTGTTTTTT,CASSLGTAKLFF
TRBJ1-1,TRBV18,15,.,.,TGTGCCAGCTCACCCCTGAGAACAGCGAACACTGAAGCTTTCTTT,CASSPLRTANTEAFF
TRBJ2-1,TRBV10-1,11,.,few,TGCGCCAGCAGCCTAAAGAATGAGCAGTTCTTC,CASSLKNEQFF
TRBJ1-1,TRBV4-1,17,.,.,TGCGCCAGCAGCCAAGAGCGGGCAGTACTCATGAACACTGAAGCTTTCTTT,CASSQERAVLMNTEAFF
TRBJ2-3,TRBV2,15,.,.,TGTGCCAGCAGTAGTCAGACAGAAAGCACAGATACGCAGTATTTT,CASSSQTESTDTQYF
TRBJ2-2,TRBV10-2,14,.,few,TGCGCCAGCAGAGGTCGAGGCACAACCGGGGAGCTGTTTTTT,CASRGRGTTGELFF
TRBJ1-2,TRBV11-2,13,.,.,TGTGCCAGCAGCTTAGATAGCCGGCGGGACTACACCTTC,CASSLDSRRDYTF
TRBJ2-7,TRBV5-1,13,TRBD1,.,TGTGCCAGCAGTTCGGGACAGTTCTACGAGCAGTACTTC,CASSSGQFYEQYF
TRBJ2-7,TRBV11-2,14,TRBD1,few,TGTGCCAGCAGCTTTCTACAGGGGGCGGGCGAGCAGTACTTC,CASSFLQGAGEQYF
TRBJ1-1,TRBV12-5,14,.,few,TGTGCTAGTGGTTTAAGCAGCATGAACACTGAAGCTTTCTTT,CASGLSSMNTEAFF
TRBJ2-2,TRBV15,18,TRBD2,.,TGTGCCACCAGCAGAGGATTGGGACTAGCGGAGAACACCGGGGAGCTGTTTTTT,CATSRGLGLAENTGELFF
TRBJ2-3,TRBV27,14,.,.,TGTGCCAGCAGTTTTTCGAGGGTCACAGATACGCAGTATTTT,CASSFSRVTDTQYF
TRBJ2-1,TRBV6-4,14,TRBD1,.,TGTGCCAGCAGGGCAACAGACAGGGGAGATGAGCAGTTCTTC,CASRATDRGDEQFF
TRBJ2-7,TRBV6-5,15,.,once,TGTGCCAGCAGTTACGAGGCGGGGCCCTCCTACGAGCAGTACTTC,CASSYEAGPSYEQYF
TRBJ1-1,TRBV6-1,13,.,.,TGTGCCAGCAGATCCAGAAGGGGTACTGAAGCTTTCTTT,CASRSRRGTEAFF
TRBJ2-7,TRBV25-1,13,.,.,TGTGCCAGCAGTGAAGAAATATCCTACGAGCAGTACTTC,CASSEEISYEQYF
TRBJ2-1,TRBV30,14,.,.,TGTGCCTGGAGGGCAGTCAGCTCCTACAATGAGCAGTTCTTC,CAWRAVSSYNEQFF
TRBJ2-5,TRBV13,19,TRBD2,few,TGTGCCAGCAGCCTACGATTAAGACTAGCGGGGAAACCTCAAGAGACCCAGTACTTC,CASSLRLRLAGKPQETQYF
TRBJ2-5,TRBV5-6,16,TRBD2,.,TGTGCCAGCAGCCCTCTCGCGGGGGGATCGGAAGAGACCCAGTACTTC,CASSPLAGGSEETQYF
TRBJ2-3,TRBV28,16,.,.,TGTGCCAGCAGTTTTGGTCAGGGGACTAGCACAGATACGCAGTATTTT,CASSFGQGTSTDTQYF
TRBJ2-5,TRBV30,12,TRBD2,.,TGTGCCTGGAGTCTTAGCGGGGAATTCCAGTACTTC,CAWSLSGEFQYF
TRBJ1-2,TRBV5-1,14,TRBD1,once,TGCGCCAGCAGCTCGGGACAGGGAAGCTATGGCTACACCTTC,CASSSGQGSYGYTF
TRBJ2-3,TRBV28,13,.,.,TGTGCCAGCAGTAGAGGGCCTACAGATACGCAGTATTTT,CASSRGPTDTQYF
TRBJ2-2,TRBV5-1,16,TRBD1,.,TGCGCCAGCAGGCAACAGGGGCATATGGGTACCGGGGAGCTGTTTTTT,CASRQQGHMGTGELFF
TRBJ2-1,TRBV7-6,16,.,.,TGTGCCAGCAGCTTAGACAGGGTCCCCTCCTACAATGAGCAGTTCTTC,CASSLDRVPSYNEQFF
TRBJ1-2,TRBV29-1,14,.,.,TGCAGCGTTGCTGTAGGGGCTCCTAACTATGGCTACACCTTC,CSVAVGAPNYGYTF
TRBJ2-5,TRBV5-1,14,.,.,TGCGCCAGCAGCTTCCAGGCCCTCCAAGAGACCCAGTACTTC,CASSFQALQETQYF
TRBJ2-1,TRBV27,15,.,.,TGTGCCAGCAGTTTGTATGTGGGAAACTACAATGAGCAGTTCTTC,CASSLYVGNYNEQFF
TRBJ1-1,TRBV7-9,15,.,.,TGTGCCAGCAGCTTAGGTCCGGGGATGAACACTGAAGCTTTCTTT,CASSLGPGMNTEAFF
TRBJ1-1,TRBV5-1,14,.,.,TGCGCCAGCAGCTTGGTTGGAGGAAACACTGAAGCTTTCTTT,CASSLVGGNTEAFF